The 28 T cell receptor beta chains below come from one sample, sequenced in a study of blood T cell repertoires in COVID-19. TCRdb keeps only in-frame clones here, not all; method: immunoSEQ multiplex PCR. The data contain about 350,000 clones, roughly 87% of them singletons. The sequenced material came from peripheral blood. These receptors were obtained from a woman aged 55-69 years with COVID-19, enrolled during active disease.

This clone appeared once. The J gene is TRBJ1-1, the V gene TRBV5-1, with D maybe TRBD1 (5 bases). The germline V and J ends were trimmed by 1 base and 3 bases, with 10 bases remaining between them. Germline V gives CDR1 SGHRS, CDR2 YFSETQ. This CDR3 has 14 residues. The CDR3 loop is CASSLQGTYTEAFF. As DNA, the CDR3 is TGCGCCAGCAGCTTGCAGGGCACGTACACTGAAGCTTTCTTT.

This chain connects TRBV5-4 to TRBJ2-7, with D maybe TRBD1 (7 bases). The length of the CDR3 is 15 residues. Germline V gene data show CDR1 as SGHNT and CDR2 as YYREEE (reference sequence). With 4 bases removed from V and 4 bases from J, the gap between germline ends came to 18 bases. CDR3 protein: CASSESTGTPYEQYF. CDR3 DNA sequence: TGTGCCAGCAGCGAATCGACAGGGACTCCATACGAGCAGTACTTC.

This clone appeared a single time. This chain joins TRBV5-1 and TRBJ2-1; TRBD1 matches at 9 bases. This CDR3 is 20 amino acids long. V gave up 5 bases and J gave up 1 base; unmatched junction bases: 19. CDR1 and CDR2 (germline): SGHRS, YFSETQ. The CDR3 nucleotides read TGCGCCAGCAGGCTGACCCCCCGGGACAGGGACTACCTTTCCTACAATGAGCAGTTCTTC. Translated: CASRLTPRDRDYLSYNEQFF. Looking up the rest from reference TRBV5-1 and TRBJ2-1 gives the full variable domain: KAGVTQTPRYLIKTRGQQVTLSCSPISGHRSVSWYQQTPGQGLQFLFEYFSETQRNKGNFPGRFSGRQFSNSRSEMNVSTLELGDSALYLCASRLTPRDRDYLSYNEQFFGPGTRLTVL.

V gene TRBV5-6 combines with J gene TRBJ1-2, with D maybe TRBD1 (5 bases). Deletions cut 1 base from V and 1 base from J, with 8 bases between. The CDR3 totals 14 residues. Germline assignment: CDR1 SGHDT and CDR2 YYEEEE. The CDR3 nucleotides read TGTGCCAGCAGCTTGACAGGTATTAACTATGGCTACACCTTC. Translation: CASSLTGINYGYTF.

This chain uses TRBV5-6 with TRBJ2-5; 7 nucleotides align to TRBD1. With V trimmed by 4 bases and J by 2 bases, 5 bases remained unmatched. Germline lookup yields CDR1 SGHDT and CDR2 YYEEEE. The CDR3 contains 14 residues. The CDR3 reads CASSVGTVQETQYF. For the CDR3, the DNA is TGTGCCAGCAGCGTCGGGACAGTTCAAGAGACCCAGTACTTC.

The chain is built from TRBV3-1 (or the pseudogene TRBV3-2) and TRBJ1-6; D gene uncertain. The germline CDR1 and CDR2 sequences are LGHDT and YNNKEL (reference sequence). Deletions cut 1 base from V and 5 bases from J, with 12 bases between. The CDR3 extends over 16 amino acids. DNA for the CDR3: TGTGCCAGCAGCCAAGGGCTTGGGAGCAATAATTCACCCCTCCACTTT. Protein product: CASSQGLGSNNSPLHF.

The V call is TRBV6-5, the J call TRBJ2-1; D is ambiguous. Germline lookup yields CDR1 MNHEY and CDR2 SVGAGI. V was clipped by 6 bases and J by 4 bases, with 10 bases between them. CDR3 length: 13 residues. Here the CDR3 reads CASRQQRYNEQFF. As DNA, the CDR3 is TGTGCCAGCAGACAGCAACGTTACAATGAGCAGTTCTTC.

V usage is TRBV6-2 or TRBV6-3 and J usage is TRBJ1-1; 10 positions match TRBD1. Germline trimming cut 5 bases from V and 0 bases from J; bases unmatched to any gene: 3. This CDR3 contains 15 residues. Germline V lookup: CDR1 MNHEY, CDR2 SVGEGT. The chain's CDR3 is CASSPGQGMNTEAFF. CDR3 nucleotides: TGTGCCAGCAGTCCGGGACAGGGGATGAACACTGAAGCTTTCTTT.

V gene TRBV7-3 combines with J gene TRBJ2-1; 9 nucleotides line up with TRBD1. Looked up from germline, CDR1 is SGHTA and CDR2 is FQGTGA. The CDR3 is 16 amino acids. J was trimmed by 5 bases and V by 3 bases; bases with no gene match: 8. Here the CDR3 reads CASSLGRDRAHNEQFF. The CDR3 DNA reads TGTGCCAGCAGCTTGGGGCGGGACAGGGCCCACAATGAGCAGTTCTTC.

The DNA of the CDR3 is TGTGCCAGCAGCAAGGCAGGGAGGGAGCTTGGTCAGCCCCAGCATTTT. This sequence encodes CASSKAGRELGQPQHF. J is TRBJ1-5 and V is TRBV7-3, with D possibly matching TRBD1 (5 bases). CDR1 and CDR2 from the germline V gene are SGHTA and FQGTGA. V lost 5 bases, J lost 6 bases, and 20 bases lay in between. CDR3 length: 16 residues.

This sequence joins TRBV7-3 and TRBJ2-1; D is ambiguous. The CDR3 loop spans 13 amino acids. Per the germline V gene, CDR1 is SGHTA and CDR2 is FQGTGA. With 5 bases removed from V and 2 bases from J, the gap between germline ends came to 7 bases. CDR3 nucleotide sequence: TGTGCCAGCAGCAAGGCGGCCTACAATGAGCAGTTCTTC. It translates to CASSKAAYNEQFF.

The chain has TRBV2 and TRBJ1-6; TRBD1 matches at 7 bases. In germline, CDR1 is SNHLY, CDR2 FYNNEI. This CDR3 comprises 15 residues. V was clipped by 7 bases and J by 4 bases; unmatched bases: 7. The CDR3 nucleotides are TGTGCCAGCACGATACTGGGACAGTATAATTCACCCCTCCACTTT. Its translation is CASTILGQYNSPLHF.

This chain uses TRBV21-1 with TRBJ2-3; the D call in the table, TRBD1, was not verified against the DNA. TRBV21-1 is flagged as a pseudogene. The CDR3 is 17 amino acids. The CDR3 nucleotides are TGTGCCAGCAGCAAAGAGGCAGGGGGCCCCCGCACAGATACGCAGTATTTT. Its protein product is CASSKEAGGPRTDTQYF.

Concerning this clone: The same CDR3 can be traced to other DNA sequences in this sample. The genes are TRBV7-9 and TRBJ1-2; a weak D match, TRBD1 (6 bases). V was trimmed by 1 base and J by 8 bases, leaving 8 bases between them. There are 12 residues in the CDR3. CDR1 is SEHNR and CDR2 is FQNEAQ in the germline V gene (reference sequence). CDR3 sequence: CASSLDRVGYTF. Here the CDR3 DNA reads TGTGCCAGCAGCTTAGACAGGGTCGGCTACACCTTC.

The DNA for the CDR3 is TGCGCCAGCAGCTTGCCTAGCGGGGGGGATGGAGATACGCAGTATTTT. Its protein product is CASSLPSGGDGDTQYF. This chain connects TRBV5-1 to TRBJ2-3; 12 bases fit TRBD2. Per germline, CDR1 SGHRS and CDR2 YFSETQ. This CDR3 is 16 amino acids long. The V segment lost 1 base and the J segment 5 bases; nucleotides outside the gene matches: 5.

This rearrangement joins TRBV6-5 to TRBJ1-6, with D possibly TRBD1 on 5 matching bases. The germline V gene has CDR1 MNHEY and CDR2 SVGAGI. The V end lost 6 bases, the J end lost 5 bases, and 14 bases lay between the germline ends. There are 15 residues in the CDR3. The CDR3, as DNA: TGTGCCAGCAGCCGTACAGGTTTGCATAATTCACCCCTCCACTTT. This codes for CASSRTGLHNSPLHF.

The rearrangement links TRBV28 to TRBJ1-2, with unresolved D. V lost 7 bases and J 1 base, leaving 13 bases between the germline ends. Germline-derived CDR1 and CDR2 are MDHEN and SYDVKM. CDR3 length: 14 residues. CDR3 loop: CASNFRGRNYGYTF. The DNA for the CDR3 is TGTGCCAGCAACTTTAGAGGGCGTAACTATGGCTACACCTTC.

The chain has TRBV27 and TRBJ2-1; 7 bases line up with TRBD2. CDR3 length: 16 amino acids. The germline CDR1 and CDR2 sequences are MNHEY and SMNVEV (reference sequence). V lost 6 bases, J lost 7 bases, and 15 bases stayed unmatched. In DNA, the CDR3 is TGTGCCAGCAGCTTTTCCAGACTAGCCCCGAAAAATGAGCAGTTCTTC. Its translation: CASSFSRLAPKNEQFF.

The CDR3 DNA reads as TGTGCCAGCCGGGGGACAGGGGTGGAGACCCAGTACTTC. Residues: CASRGTGVETQYF. V and J are TRBV19 and TRBJ2-5; 10 bases agree with TRBD1. V lost 9 bases and J lost 5; bases outside the gene matches: 6. In germline, CDR1 is LNHDA, CDR2 SQIVND (reference sequence). The CDR3 spans 13 residues.

The V call is TRBV7-3, the J call TRBJ2-3, with TRBD1 matching 8 bases. The CDR3 is made up of 14 amino acids. The trim removed 5 bases at V and 2 bases at J, leaving 3 bases unmatched. Germline V gene lookup returns CDR1 SGHTA and CDR2 FQGTGA. The CDR3 is CASSRTGPTDTQYF. The CDR3, as DNA: TGTGCCAGCAGCCGGACAGGGCCCACAGATACGCAGTATTTT.

The gene calls are TRBV7-3 and TRBJ2-2; TRBD1 matches 9 bases. V lost 5 bases and J lost 2; bases outside the gene matches: 9. CDR1 SGHTA and CDR2 FQGTGA come from the germline V gene. This CDR3 region has 17 residues. For the CDR3, the DNA is TGTGCCAGCAGCCCCCTCCGGGACAGGGTTAACACCGGGGAGCTGTTTTTT. Translation gives CASSPLRDRVNTGELFF.

V gene TRBV5-1 combines with J gene TRBJ2-1, with D maybe TRBD1 (5 bases). CDR3 length: 14 residues. Germline-derived CDR1 and CDR2 are SGHRS and YFSETQ. V gave up 4 bases and J gave up 4 bases, with 12 bases separating them. DNA for the CDR3: TGCGCCAGCAGCCCCCCGACAGCTTACAATGAGCAGTTCTTC. It translates to CASSPPTAYNEQFF. Together with reference TRBV5-1 and TRBJ2-1, the CDR3 gives the full variable domain: KAGVTQTPRYLIKTRGQQVTLSCSPISGHRSVSWYQQTPGQGLQFLFEYFSETQRNKGNFPGRFSGRQFSNSRSEMNVSTLELGDSALYLCASSPPTAYNEQFFGPGTRLTVL.

This chain connects TRBV28 to TRBJ2-1; 13 bases are a match to TRBD2. This CDR3 has 16 residues. V shed 5 bases and J 6 bases; nucleotides not matched to a gene: 7. Germline values: CDR1 MDHEN, CDR2 SYDVKM. This CDR3 reads CASSAPGTSGTNEQFF. The CDR3 DNA reads as TGTGCCAGCAGTGCCCCCGGGACTAGCGGGACCAATGAGCAGTTCTTC.

The V call is TRBV12-3 or TRBV12-4, the J call TRBJ1-6; D not certain. Trimming removed 6 bases at V and 6 bases at J, with 6 bases between. The CDR3 loop spans 12 amino acids. CDR3: CASSQANSPLHF. CDR3 DNA sequence: TGTGCCAGCAGCCAGGCTAATTCACCCCTCCACTTT.

This clone was recorded once. This rearrangement joins TRBV2 to TRBJ2-6; D unclear. This CDR3 has 13 residues. Germline lookup yields CDR1 SNHLY and CDR2 FYNNEI. V dropped 7 bases and J dropped 0 bases, with 4 bases sitting between them. The chain's CDR3 is CASTVSGANVLTF. CDR3 in DNA: TGTGCCAGCACCGTCTCTGGGGCCAACGTCCTGACTTTC. The full variable domain, its missing parts supplied by reference TRBV2 and TRBJ2-6, is EPEVTQTPSHQVTQMGQEVILRCVPISNHLYFYWYRQILGQKVEFLVSFYNNEISEKSEIFDDQFSVERPDGSNFTLKIRSTKLEDSAMYFCASTVSGANVLTFGAGSRLTVL.

Ten or more counts support this clone. The rearrangement joins TRBV7-3 to TRBJ2-3; 9 nucleotides align to TRBD1. Germline loops: CDR1 SGHTA, CDR2 FQGTGA. V was pared by 5 bases and J by 1 base, with 4 bases of the junction left unmatched. The CDR3 is 15 amino acids. This CDR3 reads CASSPDRGGTDTQYF. Written as DNA, the CDR3 is TGTGCCAGCAGCCCGGACAGGGGAGGCACAGATACGCAGTATTTT.

The chain joins TRBV6-5 to TRBJ1-2, with 9 nucleotides matching TRBD1. Trimming cost V 8 bases and J 2 bases; bases outside gene matches: 6. CDR3 size: 14 residues. The germline V gene encodes CDR1 MNHEY and CDR2 SVGAGI. CDR3 DNA sequence: TGTGCCAGCTGGGGGACAGGGAGGAACTATGGCTACACCTTC. Translated, it gives CASWGTGRNYGYTF.

The genes are TRBV19 and TRBJ1-1, with 9 bases fitting TRBD1. V shed 5 bases and J 3 bases; nucleotides not matched to a gene: 7. This CDR3 has 15 residues. The germline CDR1 and CDR2 sequences are LNHDA and SQIVND (reference sequence). CDR3 region: CASSSKTGGDTEAFF. CDR3 nucleotide sequence: TGTGCCAGTAGTTCTAAAACAGGGGGCGACACTGAAGCTTTCTTT.